What follows describes a single T cell receptor beta chain. The clone's antigen remains unknown. The record has no base qualities; no much larger clone is one base away. CDR1 SNHLY and CDR2 FYNNEI were looked up in the germline V gene. The CDR3 covers 12 residues, taking in both the cysteine and the phenylalanine. The retained sequence is limited to the CDR3, 36 bases, with the frame set at the first base. V lost 4 bases and J lost 4 bases; the stretch between them is 8 bases long. The library was produced with the immunoSEQ multiplex PCR assay. The multiplex PCR relied on a mix of 60 forward primers for TCR Vbeta segments and 13 reverse primers for TCR Jbeta segments. The CDR3 region of rearranged TCR beta genes was amplified from genomic DNA with a multiplex PCR assay. On the Illumina HiSeq System, the amplified TCR beta libraries were sequenced as 87-base-pair reads. For the original study's pipeline: In a later analysis, tens of millions of unique TCR beta chains were counted across the 500 to 700 repertoires, and about 10 million of these chains were shared by at least two donors. A nearest-neighbor algorithm error-corrected the raw reads and collapsed the reads into unique sequences, merging closely related sequences to remove PCR and sequencing errors. Alignment of CDR3 sequences to IMGT reference sequences was used to assign V, D and J gene segments. Each retained sequence needed at least a six-nucleotide match to both a V gene segment and a J gene segment. Rearrangements were called productive when the CDR3 lacked stop codons and stayed in frame with V and J; all others were non-productive. Following IMGT convention, CDR3 was defined as the stretch from the second conserved V-encoded cysteine to the conserved J-encoded phenylalanine. The earlier analysis of about 620 of the donors excluded sequences that lacked an unambiguous match to a single V gene segment. In an earlier analysis of approximately 610 of the donors, V segments were called functional above 56.7% productive rearrangements and were called segregating when the between-donor standard deviation exceeded 5%. To diagnose cytomegalovirus status from the catalog of TCR beta chain sequences, a statistical classification framework was built. A later analysis assigned V and J genes by comparing TCR nucleotide sequences with IMGT/GENE-DB human TR gene sequences. Using the TCRdist pipeline, a later analysis assigned CDR3 sequences along with most-parsimonious VDJ recombination scenarios. In a later analysis, every TCR beta chain was defined by the combination of its CDR3 amino acid sequence and its V-gene family, and reads without a unique V-gene family were dropped. To address suspected cross-contamination and a sequencing artifact, a later analysis removed several hundred highly shared, low-generation-probability nucleotide sequences. In a later analysis, a clonal expansion index for each public chain was calculated from normalized within-repertoire ranks of inferred template counts. In a later analysis, generation probabilities were computed with a VDJ recombination model fitted to out-of-frame rearrangements, and the resulting probabilities were checked against IGoR. In a later analysis, TCR-TCR, TCR-HLA and TCR-CMV co-occurrence was scored with hypergeometric tests, and a repertoire-size bias correction was applied to TCR pairs. False discovery rates were estimated in a later analysis by permuting HLA or CMV assignments 20 times. In a later analysis, co-occurring TCRs were grouped with DBSCAN, and TCRdist sequence similarity was added when clustering was performed within HLA-allele-positive subsets. Repertoires with fewer than 30,000 or more than 120,000 public chains were left out of co-occurrence clustering, as were about 5 repertoires with anomalous nucleotide sharing. TCRdb mirrors the immuneACCESS table, restricted to in-frame sequences. Some clones are absent from its copies; in checked studies, under half trace to an unresolved V gene, and the reason for the others is unknown. That table is the source of V, J and clone size, and D and trimming were worked out from the DNA. This sample comprises almost 85,000 clones, over 75% of them detected only once. The top ten clonotypes cover just under 2.5% of the sample.

The cohort was made up of 666 healthy bone marrow donors. At the time of sampling, all cohort members were nominally healthy, though unrecorded immune exposures were likely present. The donor was CMV seropositive and was included in the group of 250 to 300 seropositive cohort members. Each donor provided a peripheral blood sample, and peripheral blood mononuclear cells were used for TCR beta sequencing. Genomic DNA extraction from the blood cell samples was performed with the Qiagen DNeasy Blood Extraction Kit. This sample was included in a study of cytomegalovirus exposure and HLA in healthy donors (dated 2017 in TCRdb). With regard to the full study: In an earlier analysis of 587 of the donors, around 300 Gb of sequence data and some 120 million unique TCR beta sequences from some 170 million T cells were reported. Approximately 300 gigabases of sequencing data and approximately 91 million unique TCR sequences made up an early release that covered under 750 HLA-typed donors. Among the roughly 390 genotyped donors, around 79% belonged to the genetic ancestry cluster associated with self-reported Caucasian donors. The aim of the study was to test whether cataloging public T cell receptors could identify signatures of past pathogen exposure. Using immunosequencing, the study profiled T cell repertoires from 550 to 750 subjects and related those repertoires to cytomegalovirus serostatus. In addition to the first cohort of 650 to 800 subjects, a separate validation cohort of around 110 different subjects was used. To predict cytomegalovirus infection status, the study combined high-throughput TCR immunosequencing, statistical association of individual TCRs with disease status, and machine learning. A later analysis re-analyzed previously published TCR beta repertoires from 666 donors and added high-resolution HLA genotyping to study TCR occurrence patterns. Rather than using new phenotypic data, the later analysis identified candidate immune exposures from TCR beta sequences and from how often those sequences occurred across donors. To decide whether each TCR beta V gene segment behaved as functional or pseudogenic, an earlier analysis of some 580 of the donors relied on high-throughput TCR beta sequencing. Donor age, sex, ethnicity and CMV serostatus were collected together with the repertoire data. Genome-wide SNP genotypes for about 65% of the roughly 670 donors were used in a later genetic analysis, which treated that subset as a discovery cohort. All discovery cohort repertoires had been generated on a single sequencing platform. HLA typing included class I and class II loci at four-digit resolution. Typing coverage differed by locus: A, B, C, DRB1 and DQB1 were typed in about 620-640 donors, DQA1 in about 500, DPA1 in approximately 600, and DPB1 in about 450. Because of strong linkage in the cohort, five DR-DQ haplotypes were treated as single units for association and clustering. On average, around 230,000 unique TCR beta nucleotide sequences were sequenced per donor among 350 to 400 genotyped donors of the cohort, with approximately 18% of those sequences being non-productive. The research as a whole found: The study gave a list of 150 to 200 TCR beta chains associated with cytomegalovirus. Compared with the roughly 710-donor mean, donors in an Asian-associated ancestry cluster had fewer N-insertions in productive TCRs, according to a later genetic analysis. The presence/absence analyses assumed that sequencing depth was roughly uniform across donors, and that assumption may not be true. According to a later analysis, parvovirus B19, influenza, CMV and Epstein-Barr virus appeared linked to several top co-occurrence clusters. In an earlier analysis of approximately 590 of the donors, most TCR beta V segments were observed in productive rearrangements about 87% or about 30% of the time, broadly matching IMGT annotations. Linkage disequilibrium might explain the correlated functional status among segregating V segments, but an unknown experimental factor could not be excluded. Some IMGT-functional V segments, including TRBV6-2 and TRBV6-3, could not be distinguished by the 87-base-pair reads and were therefore excluded. Because some donors lacked HLA typing at each locus, the association tests relied only on the typed subset. Because counts were too low, 15 to 20 rarely observed V segments, including chromosome 9 orphons, were excluded from the earlier analysis of under 650 of the donors. In both the original and validation cohorts, the classifier was reported to diagnose cytomegalovirus status with high specificity and sensitivity. In this cohort, only TCR beta chains were sequenced, and detectable features were limited by the absence of alpha or paired-chain data. It was suggested by the authors that the approach could potentially be generalized to other disease states and immunological phenotypes. When HLA alleles, especially DR and DQ, strongly co-occurred, attributing TCR associations to individual alleles was difficult. A cluster of highly shared sequence variants was judged likely to represent a technical artifact of the sequencing pipeline. A later analysis found that HLA-associated TCR beta chains were more clonally expanded and had lower generation probabilities than equally common non-associated chains. In a later analysis, TCR association rates were found to vary across HLA loci, with the most associated TCRs seen for DRB1 alleles and the fewest for HLA-C alleles. Three of the identified cytomegalovirus-associated TCR beta chains were confirmed in vitro to be specific for cytomegalovirus antigens. A later analysis found that most CMV-associated TCR beta chains appeared HLA-restricted, with HLA associations seemingly driven largely by CMV exposure. A further reported finding was that TCR beta sequences accurately predicted the HLA-A and HLA-B alleles for most subjects in the first cohort. For the cohort, immune exposure information was limited to CMV serostatus. In a later genetic analysis, a missense DCLRE1C variant was associated with V-gene and J-gene trimming of TCR beta chains, and the association was replicated in an independent cohort. Across donors, most TCR sequences were observed very rarely, whereas some public TCRs were present in many individuals. Specific HLA alleles were associated with 16,951 TCR beta sequences at a false discovery rate of 0.05 in a later analysis.

The rearrangement combines TRBV2 with TRBJ2-7, with a tentative D gene TRBD2 over 6 matching bases. This receptor was taken from a male donor in good health and CMV-seropositive. The sample taken for sequencing was PBMCs. The nucleotide sequence is given as TGTGCCAGCAGTGGGCGGGGATACGAGCAGTACTTC. This sequence encodes CASSGRGYEQYF.